This T cell receptor (beta chain) stems from a study of early stage breast cancer tumors. Study-level points and caveats: Comparing each tissue with blood distinguished tumor from normal in about 90% of the 16 patients. Chain pairing and CD4, CD8 or FOXP3 expression were not captured.

TCRdb's copy holds only in-frame clones and misses some; the assay was immunoSEQ multiplex PCR. The sample includes about 5,400 clones, approximately 70% seen only once; the top ten take roughly 9.6%. This clone was observed a handful of times. Antigen: not known. With 4 bases removed from V and 4 bases from J, the gap between germline ends came to 19 bases. The CDR3 length is 16 residues. CDR1 and CDR2 (germline): ENHRY, SYGVKD. The chain recombines TRBV10-3 with TRBJ1-1; D call uncertain. Specimen: breast tumor tissue. This clonotype was obtained from a person in their sixties with breast cancer. CDR3 loop: CAISAAAGDFFTEAFF. In nucleotides, the CDR3 is TGTGCCATCAGTGCCGCAGCTGGGGATTTTTTCACTGAAGCTTTCTTT.